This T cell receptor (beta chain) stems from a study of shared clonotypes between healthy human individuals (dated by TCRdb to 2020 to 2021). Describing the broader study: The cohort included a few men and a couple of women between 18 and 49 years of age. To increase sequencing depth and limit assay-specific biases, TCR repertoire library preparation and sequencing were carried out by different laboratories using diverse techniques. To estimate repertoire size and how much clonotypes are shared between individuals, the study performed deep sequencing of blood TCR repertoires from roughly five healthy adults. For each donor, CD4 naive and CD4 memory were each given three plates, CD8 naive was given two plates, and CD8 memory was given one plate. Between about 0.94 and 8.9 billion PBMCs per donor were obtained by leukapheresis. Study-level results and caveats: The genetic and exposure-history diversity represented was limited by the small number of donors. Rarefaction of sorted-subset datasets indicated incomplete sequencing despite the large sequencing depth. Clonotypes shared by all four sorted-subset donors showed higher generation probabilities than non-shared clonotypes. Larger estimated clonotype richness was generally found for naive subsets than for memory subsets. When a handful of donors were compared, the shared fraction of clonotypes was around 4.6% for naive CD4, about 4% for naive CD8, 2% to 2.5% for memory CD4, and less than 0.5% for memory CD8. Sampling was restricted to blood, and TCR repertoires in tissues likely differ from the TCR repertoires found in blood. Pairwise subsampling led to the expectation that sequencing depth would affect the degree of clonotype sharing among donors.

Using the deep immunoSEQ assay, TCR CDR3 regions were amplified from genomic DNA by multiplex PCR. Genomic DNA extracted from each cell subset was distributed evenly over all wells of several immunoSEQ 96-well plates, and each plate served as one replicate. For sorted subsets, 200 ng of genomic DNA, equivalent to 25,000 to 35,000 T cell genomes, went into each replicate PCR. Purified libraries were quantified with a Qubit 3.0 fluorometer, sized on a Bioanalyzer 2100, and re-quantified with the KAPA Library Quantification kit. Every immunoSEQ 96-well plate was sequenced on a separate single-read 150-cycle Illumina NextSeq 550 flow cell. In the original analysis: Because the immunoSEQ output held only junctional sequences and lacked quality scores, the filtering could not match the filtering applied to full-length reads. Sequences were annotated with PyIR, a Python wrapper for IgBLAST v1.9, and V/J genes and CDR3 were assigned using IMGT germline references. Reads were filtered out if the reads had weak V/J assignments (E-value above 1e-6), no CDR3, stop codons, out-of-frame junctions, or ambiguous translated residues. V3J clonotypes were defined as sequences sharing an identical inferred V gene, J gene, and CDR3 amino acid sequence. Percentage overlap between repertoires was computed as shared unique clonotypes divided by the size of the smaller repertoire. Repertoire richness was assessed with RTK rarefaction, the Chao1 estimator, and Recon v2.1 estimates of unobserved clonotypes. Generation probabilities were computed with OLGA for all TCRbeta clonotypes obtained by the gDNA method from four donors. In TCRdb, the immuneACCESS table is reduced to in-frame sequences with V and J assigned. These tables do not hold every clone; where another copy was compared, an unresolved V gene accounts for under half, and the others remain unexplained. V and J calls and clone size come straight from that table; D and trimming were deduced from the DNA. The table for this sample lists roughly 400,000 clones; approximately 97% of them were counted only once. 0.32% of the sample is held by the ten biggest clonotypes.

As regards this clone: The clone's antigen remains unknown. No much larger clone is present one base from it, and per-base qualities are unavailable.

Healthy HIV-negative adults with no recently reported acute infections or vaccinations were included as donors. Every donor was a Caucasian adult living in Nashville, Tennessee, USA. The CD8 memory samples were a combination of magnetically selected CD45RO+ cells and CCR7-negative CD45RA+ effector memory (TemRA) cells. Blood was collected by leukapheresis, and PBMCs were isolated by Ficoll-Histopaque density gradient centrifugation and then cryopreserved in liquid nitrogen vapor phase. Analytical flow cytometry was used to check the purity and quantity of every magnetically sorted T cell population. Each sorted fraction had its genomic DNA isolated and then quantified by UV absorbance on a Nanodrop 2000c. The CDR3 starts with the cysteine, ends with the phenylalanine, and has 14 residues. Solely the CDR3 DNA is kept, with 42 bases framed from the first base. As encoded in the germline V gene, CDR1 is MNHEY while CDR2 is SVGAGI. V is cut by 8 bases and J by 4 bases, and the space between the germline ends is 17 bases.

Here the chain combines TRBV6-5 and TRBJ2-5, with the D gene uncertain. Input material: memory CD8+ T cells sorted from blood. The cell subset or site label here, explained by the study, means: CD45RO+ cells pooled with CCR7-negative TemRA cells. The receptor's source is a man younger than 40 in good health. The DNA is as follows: TGTGCCAGCTCATGGACGGTGTTGGGAGAGACCCAGTACTTC. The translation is CASSWTVLGETQYF.